Below are 23 T cell receptor beta chains sequenced from a single sample in a study of monozygotic twins with inflammatory bowel disease. TCRdb reprocessed the 5' RACE reads, with one entry per CDR3 protein and no DNA. The sample data list some 300,000 distinct CDR3 sequences. The sample taken for sequencing was blood. Receptor source: a human donor with ulcerative colitis or Crohn's disease, or a healthy co-twin of an affected twin (not recorded which).

The chain is built from TRBV5-4 and TRBJ2-2. This CDR3 is built from 14 residues. The germline V gene has CDR1 SGHNT and CDR2 YYREEE (reference sequence). This chain's CDR3 is CDSSLDRITGELFF.

The chain combines TRBV2 with TRBJ2-2; TCRdb's D call of TRBD2 is untestable without DNA. The CDR3 runs to 15 residues. The germline CDR1 and CDR2 sequences are SNHLY and FYNNEI. CDR3 amino acids: CASSRTSGRSGELFF.

The CDR3 region is CSARRQLNTEAFF. The chain is built from TRBV20-1 and TRBJ1-1. The CDR3 loop spans 13 amino acids. The V gene's germline CDR1 is DFQATT and CDR2 SNEGSKA (reference sequence).

J is TRBJ1-1 and V is TRBV2; without DNA, the TCRdb call of TRBD1 cannot be checked. The CDR3 extends over 14 amino acids. CDR1 SNHLY and CDR2 FYNNEI come from the germline V gene. CDR3 loop: CASSDSQERAEAFF.

The chain couples TRBV18 to TRBJ2-7; TCRdb reports TRBD1, a call that lacks DNA to check it against. Germline loops: CDR1 KGHSH, CDR2 LQKENI. CDR3 size: 14 residues. This chain's CDR3 is CASSQAGTGDEQYF.

The rearrangement joins TRBV4-3 to TRBJ2-1; TCRdb's D gene call, TRBD2, goes unchecked for lack of DNA. CDR3 length: 17 amino acids. Germline V gene lookup returns CDR1 LGHNA and CDR2 YSLEER. The CDR3: CASSQWSSPGPYNEQFF.

This chain connects TRBV4-3 to TRBJ2-5; TCRdb's D call, TRBD1, is unchecked because there is no DNA. CDR3 length: 15 amino acids. CDR1 and CDR2 (germline): LGHNA, YSLEER. The CDR3 is CASSQAGAFQETQYF.

The chain is built from TRBV7-9 and TRBJ2-4. This CDR3 is 15 amino acids long. Germline assignment: CDR1 SEHNR and CDR2 FQNEAQ (reference sequence). The CDR3 reads CASSLNGLAKNIQYF.

The chain recombines TRBV7-2 with TRBJ2-5; TCRdb picks TRBD2, but there is no DNA to check that call. CDR1 and CDR2 (germline): SGHTA, FQGNSA. This CDR3 is 13 amino acids long. The CDR3 region is CASSLKGRETQYF.

The rearrangement links TRBV12-3 or TRBV12-4 to TRBJ1-4. The CDR3 runs 14 residues. CDR3 amino acids: CASRAGRVGEKLFF.

The gene calls are TRBV20-1 and TRBJ1-2; without DNA, the TCRdb call of TRBD1 cannot be checked. Germline V gene lookup returns CDR1 DFQATT and CDR2 SNEGSKA (reference sequence). The CDR3 totals 15 residues. CDR3 amino acids: CSAFRTAGTDDGYTF.

The chain recombines TRBV24-1 with TRBJ2-3; as DNA is missing, the TRBD2 call by TCRdb cannot be tested. This CDR3 contains 19 residues. Per germline, CDR1 KGHDR and CDR2 SFDVKD. The CDR3 is CATSARRTSGRIGTDTQYF.

The chain couples TRBV28 to TRBJ2-5; with no DNA, the TCRdb D assignment of TRBD1 cannot be verified. Germline V lookup: CDR1 MDHEN, CDR2 SYDVKM. This CDR3 comprises 14 residues. Here the CDR3 reads CASSLGGRVETQYF. Full variable domain (remainder filled in from reference TRBV28 and TRBJ2-5): DVKVTQSSRYLVKRTGEKVFLECVQDMDHENMFWYRQDPGLGLRLIYFSYDVKMKEKGDIPEGYSVSREKKERFSLILESASTNQTSMYLCASSLGGRVETQYFGPGTRLLVL.

CDR3 sequence reads: CASSVEGNSNQPQHF. V and J are TRBV9 and TRBJ1-5. This CDR3 contains 15 residues. Germline V gives CDR1 SGDLS, CDR2 YYNGEE. Full variable domain (outside the CDR3, taken from reference TRBV9 and TRBJ1-5): DSGVTQTPKHLITATGQRVTLRCSPRSGDLSVYWYQQSLDQGLQFLIQYYNGEERAKGNILERFSAQQFPDLHSELNLSSLELGDSALYFCASSVEGNSNQPQHFGDGTRLSIL.

The chain joins TRBV12-3 or TRBV12-4 to TRBJ1-6. This CDR3 is built from 15 residues. CDR3 loop: CASRAAAGAGSPLHF.

CDR3 protein: CASSLGVSNGEQYF. This chain links TRBV7-9 with TRBJ2-7. The CDR3 is 14 amino acids. CDR1 is SEHNR, CDR2 FQNEAQ, per germline (reference sequence).

The chain recombines TRBV30 with TRBJ1-4; there is no DNA to check the TCRdb D call of TRBD1. Germline loops: CDR1 GTSNPN, CDR2 SVGIG (reference sequence). CDR3 size: 15 residues. The CDR3 loop is CAWSPRAPGGEKLFF. The complete variable domain, with remaining parts taken from reference TRBV30 and TRBJ1-4, reads SQTIHQWPATLVQPVGSPLSLECTVEGTSNPNLYWYRQAAGRGLQLLFYSVGIGQISSEVPQNLSASRPQDRQFILSSKKLLLSDSGFYLCAWSPRAPGGEKLFFGSGTQLSVL.

V gene TRBV11-2 combines with J gene TRBJ2-1; TCRdb proposes TRBD1, but this gene call is untestable without DNA. Germline CDR1 and CDR2: SGHAT and FQNNGV. The CDR3 is made up of 15 amino acids. The CDR3 spells CASSLDPDAGNEQFF.

V gene TRBV20-1 combines with J gene TRBJ2-7; no DNA is available, so the TRBD1 call from TCRdb remains unchecked. Germline assignment: CDR1 DFQATT and CDR2 SNEGSKA (reference sequence). This CDR3 comprises 15 residues. The CDR3 is CSARAPQGKPYEQYF.

The genes are TRBV7-3 and TRBJ2-1; TCRdb gives TRBD1 as the D gene, but with no DNA this cannot be confirmed. Germline V lookup: CDR1 SGHTA, CDR2 FQGTGA. This CDR3 comprises 16 residues. This CDR3 reads CASSLQPGQATNEQFF.

This rearrangement joins TRBV7-2 to TRBJ2-3; there is no DNA to check the TCRdb D call of TRBD2. From germline, CDR1 is SGHTA and CDR2 FQGNSA. The CDR3 totals 16 residues. CDR3 amino acids: CASSLVSGRVVDTQYF.

The chain joins TRBV7-2 to TRBJ2-3; the TCRdb D gene call, TRBD2, has no DNA to confirm it. Per the germline V gene, CDR1 is SGHTA and CDR2 is FQGNSA. This CDR3 is 18 amino acids long. CDR3 region: CASSLAPLAGGRADTQYF. The variable domain in full, with the rest retrieved from reference TRBV7-2 and TRBJ2-3, is GAGVSQSPSNKVTEKGKDVELRCDPISGHTALYWYRQSLGQGLEFLIYFQGNSAPDKSGLPSDRFSAERTGGSVSTLTIQRTQQEDSAVYLCASSLAPLAGGRADTQYFGPGTRLTVL.

The chain joins TRBV7-6 to TRBJ2-1; TCRdb designates TRBD1, a call that cannot be tested without DNA. From germline, CDR1 is SGHVS and CDR2 FNYEAQ. The CDR3 length is 14 residues. The CDR3: CASSSHLQGTEQFF.